The 20 T cell receptor beta chains below come from one sample, sequenced in a study of blood T cell repertoires in COVID-19. TCRdb's copy holds only in-frame clones and misses some; the assay was immunoSEQ multiplex PCR. Found here are about 150,000 clones, about four fifths of them singletons; the top ten hold under 3.5%. Source material: peripheral blood. These receptors were taken from a woman older than 75 with COVID-19, enrolled during active disease.

This clone has just one count. The V gene is TRBV5-1, the J gene TRBJ2-7; 11 bases are shared with TRBD1. V trimming: 4 bases; J trimming: 7 bases; junction bases outside the gene matches: 7. CDR1 SGHRS and CDR2 YFSETQ come from the germline V gene. The CDR3 covers 14 residues. CDR3 amino acids: CASSPTGTGGEQYF. For the CDR3, the DNA is TGCGCCAGCAGCCCAACCGGGACAGGGGGTGAGCAGTACTTC.

This clone was counted only a few times. The rearrangement links TRBV10-3 to TRBJ2-1, with 9 bases aligning to TRBD2. The V segment lost 6 bases and the J segment 4 bases; nucleotides outside the gene matches: 10. CDR1 is ENHRY and CDR2 is SYGVKD in the germline V gene. CDR3 size: 16 residues. The CDR3 sequence: CAISPQASGGYNEQFF. CDR3 bases: TGTGCCATCAGCCCGCAGGCAAGCGGGGGGTACAATGAGCAGTTCTTC.

This clone showed up just a few times. The chain uses TRBV7-3 and TRBJ2-5, with 8 bases that match TRBD1. The CDR3 is made up of 17 amino acids. The germline CDR1 and CDR2 sequences are SGHTA and FQGTGA. V trimming: 1 base; J trimming: 4 bases; junction bases outside the gene matches: 11. The CDR3 DNA follows: TGTGCCAGCAGCTTAAACGGGGTAGCAGGGGGCCTAGAGACCCAGTACTTC. Translated, it gives CASSLNGVAGGLETQYF.

This rearrangement joins TRBV7-9 to TRBJ1-6; D ambiguous. Deletions cut 3 bases from V and 6 bases from J, with 6 bases between. CDR1 is SEHNR, CDR2 FQNEAQ, per germline (reference sequence). The CDR3 loop spans 13 amino acids. The CDR3 is CASSFLPNSPLHF. The DNA of the CDR3 is TGTGCCAGCAGCTTCCTACCTAATTCACCCCTCCACTTT.

In DNA, the CDR3 is TGTGCCAGCAGGCAAGCCGGGACTAGCGGGGCCCGAACTGTCCATGAGCAGTTCTTC. This translates into CASRQAGTSGARTVHEQFF. The chain links TRBV5-4 to TRBJ2-1, with 13 bases matching TRBD2. CDR1 is SGHNT and CDR2 is YYREEE in the germline V gene (reference sequence). CDR3 size: 19 residues. J gave up 8 bases and V 5 bases, and 19 bases lay outside the gene matches.

This clone was counted a few times. The chain recombines TRBV6-5 with TRBJ1-1; D unclear. This CDR3 is 14 amino acids long. V dropped 2 bases and J dropped 3 bases, with 10 bases sitting between them. Looked up from germline, CDR1 is MNHEY and CDR2 is SVGAGI. DNA for the CDR3: TGTGCCAGCAGTTACCCCGGGAAATACACTGAAGCTTTCTTT. Protein sequence: CASSYPGKYTEAFF.

CDR3 nucleotide sequence: TGCGCCAGCAGCCAAGCGGACAGAGCCTATGGCTACACCTTC. It codes for CASSQADRAYGYTF. The gene calls are TRBV5-1 and TRBJ1-2, with D tentatively TRBD1 (6 bases). The ends were cut back, 4 bases at V and 4 bases at J, with 14 bases in the middle. The CDR3 consists of 14 residues. Germline V gene lookup returns CDR1 SGHRS and CDR2 YFSETQ.

The genes are TRBV14 and TRBJ1-2; D is uncertain. The V end was cut by 0 bases, the J end by 5 bases, with 10 bases between. The germline V gene encodes CDR1 SGHDN and CDR2 FVKESK. The CDR3 consists of 14 residues. CDR3 DNA sequence: TGTGCCAGCAGCCAAGAGGCGGGCGTGTATGGCTACACCTTC. Amino acids: CASSQEAGVYGYTF.

The rearrangement uses TRBV7-9 and TRBJ1-1; D remains ambiguous. Germline V lookup: CDR1 SEHNR, CDR2 FQNEAQ (reference sequence). V was pared by 7 bases and J by 2 bases, with 17 bases between. This CDR3 has 15 residues. The DNA of the CDR3 is TGTGCCAGCATCGCCAACGAGAGAGGTAACACTGAAGCTTTCTTT. Amino acids: CASIANERGNTEAFF.

This clone was observed a handful of times. V usage is TRBV18 and J usage is TRBJ2-1; TRBD1 matches 10 bases. The V gene end was trimmed by 6 bases and the J gene end by 3 bases; junction bases not matched to a gene: 2. Germline-derived CDR1 and CDR2 are KGHSH and LQKENI. This CDR3 has 14 amino acids. The chain's CDR3 is CASSRDRGYNEQFF. CDR3 bases: TGTGCCAGCTCCCGGGACAGGGGCTACAATGAGCAGTTCTTC.

V is TRBV6-6 and J is TRBJ2-3, with TRBD2 identical over 13 bases. This CDR3 is 14 amino acids long. Trimming took 8 bases from V and 6 from J; bases not matched to a gene: 5. Looked up from germline, CDR1 is MNHNY and CDR2 is SVGAGI (reference sequence). This CDR3 is CASRTSGSWDTQYF. The DNA of the CDR3 is TGTGCCAGCCGGACTAGCGGGAGCTGGGATACGCAGTATTTT.

The chain combines TRBV7-7 with TRBJ2-5; D possibly corresponds to TRBD1 (5 bases). There are 14 residues in the CDR3. Germline V lookup: CDR1 SSHAT, CDR2 FNYEAQ (reference sequence). V lost 1 base and J 2 bases, leaving 8 bases between the germline ends. The CDR3, as DNA: TGTGCCAGCAGCTTAGGGACAAATCAAGAGACCCAGTACTTC. Translation gives CASSLGTNQETQYF.

This sequence joins TRBV12-5 and TRBJ1-2; 9 bases match TRBD1. The CDR3 is made up of 18 amino acids. The V and J ends lost 1 base and 4 bases, in that order; junction bases with no gene match: 13. The germline gives CDR1 LGHNT, CDR2 FRNRAP. This CDR3 reads CASGLDGQGRSTGYGYTF. The CDR3 DNA reads TGTGCTAGTGGTTTGGACGGACAGGGGCGAAGTACGGGCTATGGCTACACCTTC.

This chain joins TRBV3-1 (or the pseudogene TRBV3-2) and TRBJ1-2; 7 bases line up with TRBD1. Trimming removed 4 bases from V and 6 bases from J; junction bases left unmatched: 11. The CDR3 is 15 amino acids. Germline V gene lookup returns CDR1 LGHDT and CDR2 YNNKEL (reference sequence). DNA for the CDR3: TGTGCCAGCAGCCCCCGGGACAGCCTCCCCAATGGCTACACCTTC. As protein: CASSPRDSLPNGYTF.

The chain recombines TRBV19 with TRBJ1-5, with D possibly matching TRBD1 (6 bases). Germline V gene lookup returns CDR1 LNHDA and CDR2 SQIVND (reference sequence). CDR3 length equals 14 residues. V lost 8 bases, J lost 7 bases, and 18 bases lay in between. CDR3 residues: CASGPGRGGQPQHF. In nucleotides, the CDR3 is TGTGCCAGTGGCCCGGGCAGGGGCGGACAGCCCCAGCATTTT.

CDR3 residues: CASSYADTNTEAFF. CDR3 sequence (DNA): TGTGCCAGCAGTTACGCGGACACAAACACTGAAGCTTTCTTT. The V and J genes are TRBV6-5 and TRBJ1-1, with a tentative D call TRBD1 (5 bases). V gave up 2 bases and J gave up 2 bases, with 9 bases separating them. The CDR3 is 14 amino acids. CDR1 is MNHEY, CDR2 SVGAGI, per germline.

This clone has just a few counts. This chain joins TRBV20-1 and TRBJ1-6; 7 bases map to TRBD1. The length of the CDR3 is 16 residues. CDR1 and CDR2 (germline): DFQATT, SNEGSKA (reference sequence). V was pared by 3 bases and J by 3 bases, with 8 bases of the junction left unmatched. The CDR3 DNA reads as TGCAGTGCTAGTCGGACAGGAGTATTCTATAATTCACCCCTCCACTTT. This sequence encodes CSASRTGVFYNSPLHF.

The chain links TRBV2 to TRBJ2-1; 7 bases agree with TRBD2. V trimming: 8 bases; J trimming: 2 bases; junction bases outside the gene matches: 9. Germline assignment: CDR1 SNHLY and CDR2 FYNNEI. This CDR3 is built from 15 residues. The CDR3: CASVFRDYPYNEQFF. Written as DNA, the CDR3 is TGTGCCAGCGTATTCCGGGACTACCCCTACAATGAGCAGTTCTTC. Drawing the rest from reference TRBV2 and TRBJ2-1, the complete variable domain is EPEVTQTPSHQVTQMGQEVILRCVPISNHLYFYWYRQILGQKVEFLVSFYNNEISEKSEIFDDQFSVERPDGSNFTLKIRSTKLEDSAMYFCASVFRDYPYNEQFFGPGTRLTVL.

The J gene is TRBJ2-5, the V gene TRBV6-2 or TRBV6-3; 10 bases map to TRBD1. J was trimmed by 3 bases and V by 4 bases; bases with no gene match: 8. The germline V gene has CDR1 MNHEY and CDR2 SVGEGT. This CDR3 spans 16 amino acids. The CDR3 DNA is TGTGCCAGCAGTTTTCGGGACAGGGGTCTGGAAGAGACCCAGTACTTC. It is translated as CASSFRDRGLEETQYF.

CDR3 in amino acids: CASSQAPAGTSVYNEQFF. CDR3 in DNA: TGTGCCAGCAGCCAAGCCCCCGCCGGGACTAGCGTTTACAATGAGCAGTTCTTC. V is TRBV4-2 and J is TRBJ2-1; the match to TRBD2 covers 10 bases. V lost 1 base, J lost 4 bases, and 10 bases stayed unmatched. Per the germline V gene, CDR1 is LGHNA and CDR2 is YNFKEQ. This CDR3 region has 18 residues.